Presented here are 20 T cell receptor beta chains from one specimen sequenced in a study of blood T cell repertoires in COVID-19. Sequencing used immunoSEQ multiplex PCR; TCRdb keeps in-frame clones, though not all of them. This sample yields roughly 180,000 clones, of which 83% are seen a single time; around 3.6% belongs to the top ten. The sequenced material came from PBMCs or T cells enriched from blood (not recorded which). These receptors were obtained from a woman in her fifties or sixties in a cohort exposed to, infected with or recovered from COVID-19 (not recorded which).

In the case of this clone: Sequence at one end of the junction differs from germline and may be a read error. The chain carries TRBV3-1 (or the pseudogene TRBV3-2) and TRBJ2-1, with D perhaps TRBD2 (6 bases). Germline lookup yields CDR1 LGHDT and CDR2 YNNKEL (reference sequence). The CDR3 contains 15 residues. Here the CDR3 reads CAGSQVAGSYNEQFF. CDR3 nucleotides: TGTGCCGGCAGCCAAGTGGCGGGGTCCTACAATGAGCAGTTCTTC.

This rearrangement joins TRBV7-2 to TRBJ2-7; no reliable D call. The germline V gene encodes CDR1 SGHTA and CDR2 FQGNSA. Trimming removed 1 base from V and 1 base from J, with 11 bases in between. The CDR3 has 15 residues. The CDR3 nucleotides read TGTGCCAGCAGCTTAGAATTTTTGAGTTCCTACGAGCAGTACTTC. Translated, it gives CASSLEFLSSYEQYF.

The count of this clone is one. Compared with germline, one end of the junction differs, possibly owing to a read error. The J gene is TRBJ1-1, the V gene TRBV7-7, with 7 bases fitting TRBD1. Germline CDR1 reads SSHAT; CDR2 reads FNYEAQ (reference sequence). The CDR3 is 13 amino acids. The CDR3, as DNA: TGTGCTAGCAGCTTAGACCGGGACAGTGAAGCTTTCTTT. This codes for CASSLDRDSEAFF.

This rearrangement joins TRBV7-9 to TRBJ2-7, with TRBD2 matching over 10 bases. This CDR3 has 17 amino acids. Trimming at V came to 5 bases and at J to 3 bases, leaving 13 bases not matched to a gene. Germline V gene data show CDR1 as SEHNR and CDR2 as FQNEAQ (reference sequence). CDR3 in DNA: TGTGCCAGCAGCCCCCCGTGGAGGACTAGCGGAGACTACGAGCAGTACTTC. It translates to CASSPPWRTSGDYEQYF.

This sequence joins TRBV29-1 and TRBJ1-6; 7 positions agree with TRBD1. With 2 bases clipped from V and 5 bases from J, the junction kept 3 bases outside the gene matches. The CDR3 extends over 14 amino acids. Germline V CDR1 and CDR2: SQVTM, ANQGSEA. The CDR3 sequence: CSVERTGNNSPLHF. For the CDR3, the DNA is TGCAGCGTTGAAAGGACAGGTAATAATTCACCCCTCCACTTT. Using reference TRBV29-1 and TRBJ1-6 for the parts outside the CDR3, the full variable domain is SAVISQKPSRDICQRGTSLTIQCQVDSQVTMMFWYRQQPGQSLTLIATANQGSEATYESGFVIDKFPISRPNLTFSTLTVSNMSPEDSSIYLCSVERTGNNSPLHFGNGTRLTVT.

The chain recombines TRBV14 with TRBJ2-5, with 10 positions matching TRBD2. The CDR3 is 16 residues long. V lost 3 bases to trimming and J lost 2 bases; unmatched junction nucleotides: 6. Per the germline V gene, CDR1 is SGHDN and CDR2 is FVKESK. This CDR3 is CASSHWTSGLQETQYF. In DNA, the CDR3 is TGTGCCAGCAGCCATTGGACTAGCGGTCTACAAGAGACCCAGTACTTC.

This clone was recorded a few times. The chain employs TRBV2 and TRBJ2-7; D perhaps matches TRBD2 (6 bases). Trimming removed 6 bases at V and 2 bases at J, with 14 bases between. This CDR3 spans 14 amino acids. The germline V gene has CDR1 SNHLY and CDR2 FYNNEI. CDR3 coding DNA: TGTGCCAGCAGGGCGCGGGGAGGCCCCTACGAGCAGTACTTC. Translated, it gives CASRARGGPYEQYF.

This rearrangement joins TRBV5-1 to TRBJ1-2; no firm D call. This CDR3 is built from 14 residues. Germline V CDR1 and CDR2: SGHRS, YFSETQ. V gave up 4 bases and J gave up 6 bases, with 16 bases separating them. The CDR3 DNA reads TGCGCCAGCAGCAGGAGGGAGGGAGAGGATGGCTACACCTTC. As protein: CASSRREGEDGYTF. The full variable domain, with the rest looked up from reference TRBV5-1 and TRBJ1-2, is KAGVTQTPRYLIKTRGQQVTLSCSPISGHRSVSWYQQTPGQGLQFLFEYFSETQRNKGNFPGRFSGRQFSNSRSEMNVSTLELGDSALYLCASSRREGEDGYTFGSGTRLTVV.

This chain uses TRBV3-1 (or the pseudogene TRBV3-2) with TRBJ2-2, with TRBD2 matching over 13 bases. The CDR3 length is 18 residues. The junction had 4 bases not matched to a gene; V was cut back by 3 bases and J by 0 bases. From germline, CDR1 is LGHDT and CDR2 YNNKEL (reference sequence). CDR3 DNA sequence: TGTGCCAGCAGCCAGGGACTAGCGGGGACTACGAACACCGGGGAGCTGTTTTTT. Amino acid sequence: CASSQGLAGTTNTGELFF.

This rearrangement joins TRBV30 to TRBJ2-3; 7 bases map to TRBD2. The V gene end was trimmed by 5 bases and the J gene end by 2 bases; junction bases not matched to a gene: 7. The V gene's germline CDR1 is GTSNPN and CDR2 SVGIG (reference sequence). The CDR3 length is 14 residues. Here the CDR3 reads CAWATGTNTDTQYF. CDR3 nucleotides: TGTGCCTGGGCGACCGGGACTAACACAGATACGCAGTATTTT.

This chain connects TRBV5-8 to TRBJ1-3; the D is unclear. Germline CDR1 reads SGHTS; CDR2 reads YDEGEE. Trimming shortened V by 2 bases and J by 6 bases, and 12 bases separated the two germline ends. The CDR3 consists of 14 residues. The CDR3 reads CASSFPKSPNTIYF. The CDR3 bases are TGTGCCAGCAGCTTCCCTAAGAGCCCAAACACCATATATTTT.

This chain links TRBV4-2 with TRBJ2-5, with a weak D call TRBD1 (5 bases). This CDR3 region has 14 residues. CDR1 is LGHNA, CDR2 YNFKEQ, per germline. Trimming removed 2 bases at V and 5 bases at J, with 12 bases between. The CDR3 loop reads CASSQPTVGETQYF. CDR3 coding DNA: TGTGCCAGCAGCCAACCGACAGTTGGGGAGACCCAGTACTTC.

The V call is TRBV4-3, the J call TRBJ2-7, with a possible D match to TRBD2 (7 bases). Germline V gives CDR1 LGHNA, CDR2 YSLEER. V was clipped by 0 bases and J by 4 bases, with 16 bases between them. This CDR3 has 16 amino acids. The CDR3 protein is CASSQDSASGQYEQYF. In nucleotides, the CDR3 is TGCGCCAGCAGCCAAGATTCGGCTAGCGGACAGTACGAGCAGTACTTC.

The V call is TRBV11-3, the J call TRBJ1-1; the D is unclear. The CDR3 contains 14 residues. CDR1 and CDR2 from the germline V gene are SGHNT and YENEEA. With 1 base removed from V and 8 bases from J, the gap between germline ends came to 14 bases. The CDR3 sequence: CASSLGGSGSEAFF. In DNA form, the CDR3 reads TGTGCCAGCAGCTTAGGAGGGTCCGGATCGGAAGCTTTCTTT.

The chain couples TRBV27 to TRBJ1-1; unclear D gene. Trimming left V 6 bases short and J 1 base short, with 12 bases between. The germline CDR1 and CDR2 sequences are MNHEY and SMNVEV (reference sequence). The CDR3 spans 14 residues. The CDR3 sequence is CASSAPSRNTEAFF. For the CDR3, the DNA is TGTGCCAGCAGCGCGCCGAGTAGGAACACTGAAGCTTTCTTT.

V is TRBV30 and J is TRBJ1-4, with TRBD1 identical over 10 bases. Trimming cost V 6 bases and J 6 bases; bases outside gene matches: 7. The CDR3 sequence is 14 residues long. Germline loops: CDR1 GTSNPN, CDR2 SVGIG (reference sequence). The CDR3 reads CACRQGALDEKLFF. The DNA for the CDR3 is TGTGCCTGTAGACAGGGGGCGCTGGATGAAAAACTGTTTTTT.

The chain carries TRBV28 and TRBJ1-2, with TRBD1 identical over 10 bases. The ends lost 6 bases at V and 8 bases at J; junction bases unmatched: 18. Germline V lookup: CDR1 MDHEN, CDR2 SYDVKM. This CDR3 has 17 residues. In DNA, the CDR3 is TGTGCCAGCAGAGAGACAGGGGGCGAAACAGGAAGGGTGGGCTACACCTTC. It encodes CASRETGGETGRVGYTF.

CDR3 sequence: CASSLLDNSYEQYF. In DNA form, the CDR3 reads TGTGCCAGCAGTTTACTGGACAACTCCTACGAGCAGTACTTC. The V gene is TRBV28, the J gene TRBJ2-7; D might be TRBD1 (5 bases). V was cut by 2 bases and J by 0 bases, with 8 bases left in between. This CDR3 is 14 amino acids long. CDR1 MDHEN and CDR2 SYDVKM come from the germline V gene.

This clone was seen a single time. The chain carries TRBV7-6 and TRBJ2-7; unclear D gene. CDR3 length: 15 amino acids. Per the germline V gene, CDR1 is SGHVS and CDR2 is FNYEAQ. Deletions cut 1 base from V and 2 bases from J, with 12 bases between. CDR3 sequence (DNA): TGTGCCAGCAGCTTAGAAAGCGCCAGAGCCTACGAGCAGTACTTC. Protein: CASSLESARAYEQYF.

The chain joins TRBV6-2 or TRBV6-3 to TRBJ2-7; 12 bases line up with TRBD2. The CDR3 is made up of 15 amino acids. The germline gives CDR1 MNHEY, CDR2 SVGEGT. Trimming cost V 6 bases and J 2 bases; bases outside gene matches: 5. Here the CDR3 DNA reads TGTGCCAGCAGCCGGACTAGCGGGGAAACCTACGAGCAGTACTTC. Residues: CASSRTSGETYEQYF.